This is a list of T cell receptor beta chains from one sample in a study of cytomegalovirus exposure and HLA in healthy donors. Only in-frame clones appear in the TCRdb table, and some are missing; sequencing was by immunoSEQ multiplex PCR. Here the sample spans some 120,000 clones, 80% to 85% being singletons. The specimen was PBMCs. These TCRs come from a woman in her thirties in good health and CMV-seronegative. Both conserved end residues are part of each CDR3. The order of the fields is V gene, J gene, clone size, D gene, CDR3 DNA, CDR3 protein. A D gene is named only where the DNA matches it firmly. Not every row has a clone size; where given, it reads once, few, many or a size class.

V gene: TRBV7-9; J gene: TRBJ2-1; clone size: few; D gene: -; CDR3 DNA: TGTGCCAGCAGCTTAGTAACTCCCCGACTATACAATGAGCAGTTCTTC; CDR3 protein: CASSLVTPRLYNEQFF
V gene: TRBV11-2; J gene: TRBJ2-7; clone size: -; D gene: TRBD2; CDR3 DNA: TGTGCCAGCAGCTCGATTAGCGGGCCTCGCCGAACCTACGAGCAGTACTTC; CDR3 protein: CASSSISGPRRTYEQYF
V gene: TRBV28; J gene: TRBJ2-5; clone size: -; D gene: TRBD2; CDR3 DNA: TGTGCCAGCAGCACTAGCGGGGGCGGTGAGACCCAGTACTTC; CDR3 protein: CASSTSGGGETQYF
V gene: TRBV11-3; J gene: TRBJ2-2; clone size: -; D gene: TRBD2; CDR3 DNA: TGTGCCAGCAGCCCCGGGGGGGGGCCCTATGGGACCGGGGAGCTGTTTTTT; CDR3 protein: CASSPGGGPYGTGELFF
V gene: TRBV18; J gene: TRBJ1-1; clone size: -; D gene: -; CDR3 DNA: TGTGCCAGCTCCCCGTTGGGCCTCCGGGGCACTGAAGCTTTCTTT; CDR3 protein: CASSPLGLRGTEAFF
V gene: TRBV19; J gene: TRBJ1-1; clone size: -; D gene: -; CDR3 DNA: TGTGCCAGTAGTATTTGGGGCGAGAACACTGAAGCTTTCTTT; CDR3 protein: CASSIWGENTEAFF
V gene: TRBV28; J gene: TRBJ2-5; clone size: -; D gene: -; CDR3 DNA: TGTGCCAGCAGTTTAGACGGGAATGGAGAGACCCAGTACTTC; CDR3 protein: CASSLDGNGETQYF
V gene: TRBV6-6; J gene: TRBJ2-2; clone size: few; D gene: TRBD2; CDR3 DNA: TGTGCCAGCTGCCCGGGAGGGTTCTACACCGGGGAGCTGTTTTTT; CDR3 protein: CASCPGGFYTGELFF
V gene: TRBV4-2; J gene: TRBJ2-2; clone size: few; D gene: TRBD2; CDR3 DNA: TGTGCCAGCAGCCCTTGGCGGGGGGCTCAGGCCACCGGGGAGCTGTTTTTT; CDR3 protein: CASSPWRGAQATGELFF
V gene: TRBV11-3; J gene: TRBJ1-6; clone size: few; D gene: -; CDR3 DNA: TGTGCCAGCAGCCCCGTCGGGACACCAATTTCACCCCTCCACTTT; CDR3 protein: CASSPVGTPISPLHF
V gene: TRBV5-4; J gene: TRBJ2-3; clone size: -; D gene: -; CDR3 DNA: TGTGCCAGCAGCCCCGACAGCCCCGATACGCAGTATTTT; CDR3 protein: CASSPDSPDTQYF
V gene: TRBV9; J gene: TRBJ2-3; clone size: -; D gene: -; CDR3 DNA: TGTGCCAGCAGCGTAGGGGCGGGAAGTGTGACAGATACGCAGTATTTT; CDR3 protein: CASSVGAGSVTDTQYF
V gene: TRBV5-4; J gene: TRBJ1-5; clone size: -; D gene: -; CDR3 DNA: TGTGCCAGCAGCCCCTGGGGAGCCAATCAGCCCCAGCATTTT; CDR3 protein: CASSPWGANQPQHF
V gene: TRBV15; J gene: TRBJ2-7; clone size: -; D gene: TRBD1; CDR3 DNA: TGTGCCACCAGCAGAAGGGACAGTATCAACGAGCAGTACTTC; CDR3 protein: CATSRRDSINEQYF
V gene: TRBV2; J gene: TRBJ2-5; clone size: -; D gene: TRBD2; CDR3 DNA: TGTGCCAGCAGTGAATCTAGCGGGGGGCCTGACGGGACCCAGTACTTC; CDR3 protein: CASSESSGGPDGTQYF
V gene: TRBV5-1; J gene: TRBJ1-6; clone size: -; D gene: -; CDR3 DNA: TGCGCCAGCGGCAGTGGGGCGAGCTCCTATAATTCACCCCTCCACTTT; CDR3 protein: CASGSGASSYNSPLHF
V gene: TRBV7-8; J gene: TRBJ2-1; clone size: -; D gene: TRBD2; CDR3 DNA: TGTGCCAGCAGCCCCGGGGGGGCACCATCGGGGGAGCAGTTCTTC; CDR3 protein: CASSPGGAPSGEQFF
V gene: TRBV29-1; J gene: TRBJ2-5; clone size: -; D gene: TRBD2; CDR3 DNA: TGCAGCGTTGAAGGGGGCGGGGGTCCATTCCAAGAGACCCAGTACTTC; CDR3 protein: CSVEGGGGPFQETQYF
V gene: TRBV14; J gene: TRBJ2-5; clone size: -; D gene: -; CDR3 DNA: TGTGCCAGCAGCCGGCACCTAGCTGTACGTCGGGAGACCCAGTACTTC; CDR3 protein: CASSRHLAVRRETQYF
V gene: TRBV5-5; J gene: TRBJ1-2; clone size: -; D gene: TRBD1; CDR3 DNA: TGTGCCAGCAGCTTAAGGCACATCTCCCACAGGGGGTCTAACTATGGCTACACCTTC; CDR3 protein: CASSLRHISHRGSNYGYTF
V gene: TRBV21-1; J gene: TRBJ2-7; clone size: -; D gene: -; CDR3 DNA: TGTGCCAGCAGCACCCGACTAGCGGGGGTACGCCACGAGCAGTACTTC; CDR3 protein: CASSTRLAGVRHEQYF
V gene: TRBV19; J gene: TRBJ1-1; clone size: once; D gene: -; CDR3 DNA: TGTGCCAGTAGTATAGCCGGGGGTCGATCGACTGAAGCTTTCTTT; CDR3 protein: CASSIAGGRSTEAFF